These T cell receptor beta chains were read from a single sample in a study of CD8+ T cells in alopecia areata. The data were produced by immunoSEQ multiplex PCR, yet TCRdb's version contains in-frame clones alone and is incomplete. This sample yields 200,000 to 250,000 clones, of which under 60% are seen a single time; 1.6% belongs to the top ten. The starting material was CD4+ T cells sorted from blood, obtained at week 4, from a patient treated with tofacitinib. The receptors shown here come from a human donor with alopecia areata. The CDR3 runs from the conserved cysteine through the conserved F or W. Fields, in order: clone size, D gene, J gene, CDR3 length, V gene, CDR3 protein, CDR3 DNA. D genes are given only for firm matches. Clone size, where shown, is once, few, many, or a class for clones that have expanded.

few,.,TRBJ1-4,13,TRBV2,CAGVAALNEKLFF,TGTGCCGGGGTGGCGGCTCTAAATGAAAAACTGTTTTTT
.,.,TRBJ1-2,14,TRBV6-1,CASSVDPGNDGYTF,TGTGCCAGCAGTGTAGACCCAGGAAATGATGGCTACACCTTC
.,TRBD1,TRBJ1-2,15,TRBV4-3,CASSQDGDRNYGYTF,TGCGCCAGCAGCCAGGATGGGGACAGAAACTATGGCTACACCTTC
.,TRBD2,TRBJ2-1,14,TRBV25-1,CASSLLAENNEQFF,TGTGCCAGCAGTTTACTAGCGGAAAACAATGAGCAGTTCTTC
.,.,TRBJ1-2,13,TRBV18,CASSPIQRDGYTF,TGTGCCAGCTCACCAATTCAGAGGGATGGCTACACCTTC
few,TRBD1,TRBJ1-4,14,TRBV4-3,CASSQGQGGEKLFF,TGCGCCAGCAGCCAAGGACAGGGTGGGGAAAAACTGTTTTTT
.,.,TRBJ1-4,12,TRBV9,CASNRGGEKLFF,TGTGCCAGCAACCGGGGAGGTGAAAAACTGTTTTTT
.,.,TRBJ2-5,14,TRBV5-1,CASSLVAVQETQYF,TGCGCCAGCAGCTTGGTGGCAGTCCAAGAGACCCAGTACTTC
.,.,TRBJ2-3,15,TRBV5-1,CASTRDTVGTDTQYF,TGCGCCAGCACCCGGGACACAGTAGGCACAGATACGCAGTATTTT
.,.,TRBJ2-3,15,TRBV5-4,CASSPPGTSTDTQYF,TGTGCCAGCAGCCCCCCCGGGACCAGCACAGATACGCAGTATTTT
once,.,TRBJ1-2,16,TRBV29-1,CSVDTKRLQGNYGYTF,TGCAGCGTCGATACCAAGCGACTACAGGGAAACTATGGCTACACCTTC
.,.,TRBJ2-3,15,TRBV14,CASSQATGAADTQYF,TGTGCCAGCAGCCAAGCCACGGGGGCGGCAGATACGCAGTATTTT
.,TRBD1,TRBJ1-4,14,TRBV9,CASRAGTGGGKLFF,TGTGCCAGCAGAGCCGGGACAGGGGGCGGAAAACTGTTTTTT
.,TRBD1,TRBJ1-4,15,TRBV7-6,CASSLDRGFNEKLFF,TGTGCCAGCAGCTTAGACAGGGGATTTAATGAAAAACTGTTTTTT
few,.,TRBJ2-2,12,TRBV6-4,CASSANTGELFF,TGTGCCAGCAGTGCGAACACCGGGGAGCTGTTTTTT
.,.,TRBJ2-3,16,TRBV28,CASSSPTQGQADTQYF,TGTGCCAGCAGTTCCCCTACGCAGGGGCAGGCAGATACGCAGTATTTT
.,.,TRBJ1-5,13,TRBV25-1,CASSEGGPQPQHF,TGTGCCAGCAGCGAGGGGGGGCCACAGCCCCAGCATTTT
.,TRBD1,TRBJ1-6,13,TRBV2,CASTGQGNPPLHF,TGTGCCAGCACAGGACAGGGTAACCCACCCCTCCACTTT
few,TRBD2,TRBJ2-1,15,TRBV11-2,CASSLAASGYNEQFF,TGTGCCAGCAGCTTGGCAGCTAGCGGGTACAATGAGCAGTTCTTC
.,.,TRBJ2-4,16,TRBV4-1,CASSQGSTLAKNIQYF,TGCGCCAGCAGCCAAGGCTCTACGTTAGCCAAAAACATTCAGTACTTC
.,TRBD2,TRBJ2-1,16,TRBV4-1,CASSQEAGGLYNEQFF,TGCGCCAGCAGCCAAGAGGCGGGGGGGCTCTACAATGAGCAGTTCTTC
.,TRBD1,TRBJ1-2,15,TRBV4-1,CASSQGGQINYGYTF,TGCGCCAGCAGCCAAGGGGGACAGATTAACTATGGCTACACCTTC
.,.,TRBJ2-3,14,TRBV7-3,CASSLLSTPNTQYF,TGTGCCAGCAGCTTATTGTCTACTCCTAATACGCAGTATTTT
.,.,TRBJ2-7,13,TRBV4-1,CASSQEEGYEQYF,TGCGCCAGCAGCCAAGAAGAAGGGTACGAGCAGTACTTC
.,TRBD1,TRBJ1-2,16,TRBV5-1,CASSPMDRGSAYGYTF,TGCGCCAGCAGCCCAATGGACAGGGGGTCTGCCTATGGCTACACCTTC
.,.,TRBJ1-1,14,TRBV10-3,CAISVGGGFTEAFF,TGTGCCATCAGTGTTGGGGGAGGGTTCACTGAAGCTTTCTTT
once,.,TRBJ1-5,13,TRBV6-5,CAAGDNSNQPQHF,TGTGCAGCAGGAGACAATAGCAATCAGCCCCAGCATTTT
.,.,TRBJ1-4,15,TRBV19,CASSIGQRANEKLFF,TGTGCCAGTAGTATTGGTCAGAGGGCTAATGAAAAACTGTTTTTT
.,.,TRBJ1-6,12,TRBV30,CAWSSRDTYLHF,TGTGCCTGGAGTTCTCGGGACACCTATCTCCACTTT
.,.,TRBJ2-7,12,TRBV10-3,CAIRDASYEQYF,TGTGCCATCAGGGACGCTTCCTACGAGCAGTACTTC
.,TRBD2,TRBJ2-5,19,TRBV4-1,CASSQDHRTSGAREETQYF,TGCGCCAGCAGCCAAGATCATCGGACTAGCGGGGCCAGGGAAGAGACCCAGTACTTC
.,.,TRBJ1-2,14,TRBV4-3,CASSQIGAVYGYTF,TGCGCCAGCAGCCAAATAGGGGCAGTCTATGGCTACACCTTC
.,.,TRBJ2-2,14,TRBV7-2,CASSLNPENGELFF,TGTGCCAGCAGCTTAAATCCTGAAAACGGGGAGCTGTTTTTT
.,.,TRBJ1-2,15,TRBV9,CASSLGDRPGYGYTF,TGTGCCAGCAGCCTAGGAGACAGGCCGGGCTATGGCTACACCTTC
few,.,TRBJ1-1,13,TRBV29-1,CSVYDRRNTEAFF,TGCAGCGTCTACGACAGGCGGAACACTGAAGCTTTCTTT
.,TRBD1,TRBJ1-1,16,TRBV11-3,CASSLLMAGGNTEAFF,TGTGCCAGCAGCTTACTTATGGCAGGGGGGAACACTGAAGCTTTCTTT
.,TRBD1,TRBJ1-6,15,TRBV4-3,CASSQDRGSNSPLHF,TGCGCCAGCAGCCAAGACAGGGGGAGTAATTCACCCCTCCACTTT
.,TRBD2,TRBJ2-2,14,TRBV30,CACPAGGLIGELFF,TGTGCCTGCCCAGCGGGGGGGCTTATCGGGGAGCTGTTTTTT
.,.,TRBJ1-3,15,TRBV25-1,CASSESWQPGNTIYF,TGTGCCAGCAGTGAATCGTGGCAGCCTGGAAACACCATATATTTT
.,.,TRBJ1-4,14,TRBV30,CAWSGVQGGEKLFF,TGTGCCTGGAGTGGGGTACAGGGAGGCGAAAAACTGTTTTTT
.,TRBD1,TRBJ2-7,15,TRBV19,CASSTRTGYSYEQYF,TGTGCCAGTAGTACCCGGACAGGGTACAGCTACGAGCAGTACTTC
.,.,TRBJ1-6,14,TRBV15,CATSRVFGNSPLHF,TGTGCCACCAGCAGAGTATTCGGGAATTCACCCCTCCACTTT
.,TRBD1,TRBJ2-1,16,TRBV15,CATSDGNQGARNEQFF,TGTGCCACCAGCGACGGGAATCAGGGGGCGCGAAATGAGCAGTTCTTC
.,.,TRBJ1-2,14,TRBV4-3,CASSLDDPNYGYTF,TGCGCCAGCAGCCTTGATGATCCTAACTATGGCTACACCTTC
few,.,TRBJ2-3,13,TRBV19,CASSIYSADTQYF,TGTGCCAGTAGTATCTATAGCGCAGATACGCAGTATTTT
.,.,TRBJ2-7,17,TRBV1,CTSSLGLAGGKSYEQYF,TGCACCAGCAGCTTGGGACTAGCGGGGGGGAAAAGTTACGAGCAGTACTTC
.,.,TRBJ1-6,15,TRBV27,CASSPRNNRDSPLHF,TGTGCCAGCAGTCCTCGGAATAATCGTGATTCACCCCTCCACTTT
.,.,TRBJ1-3,13,TRBV29-1,CSVGSGSGNTIYF,TGCAGCGTTGGATCGGGATCTGGAAACACCATATATTTT
.,.,TRBJ1-2,15,TRBV30,CAWSVNPLISYGYTF,TGTGCCTGGAGTGTTAACCCGTTGATATCCTATGGCTACACCTTC
.,TRBD1,TRBJ1-1,15,TRBV4-3,CASSQLGTENTEAFF,TGCGCCAGCAGCCAACTCGGGACAGAGAACACTGAAGCTTTCTTT